Below are 21 T cell receptor beta chains sequenced from a single sample in a study of T cells in Graves' hyperthyroidism and ophthalmopathy. Amplification of TCR beta CDR3 regions was performed using RNA transcripts as template. HTBI primers were employed in a first-round RT-PCR of the TCR CDR3. TCRdb fed the multiplex PCR reads into MiXCR, producing one record per CDR3 protein. The table shows some 380,000 distinct CDR3 sequences, with approximately 13% occurring only once. Sequenced: blood. The receptor set was obtained from a man aged 25 to 40 with Graves' hyperthyroidism that later progressed to Graves' ophthalmopathy.

The V call is TRBV20-1, the J call TRBJ2-7, with D perhaps matching TRBD1 (5 bases). The germline V and J ends were trimmed by 1 base and 2 bases, with 9 bases remaining between them. This CDR3 is 13 amino acids long. CDR1 DFQATT and CDR2 SNEGSKA come from the germline V gene (reference sequence). CDR3 in DNA: TGCAGTGCTAGAGGACAGCTCACCTACGAGCAGTACGTC. It is translated as CSARGQLTYEQYV.

This clonotype has more than one count but fewer than ten. The chain recombines TRBV9 with TRBJ2-6, with no clear D. Germline CDR1 reads SGDLS; CDR2 reads YYNGEE. The CDR3 has 14 amino acids. Trimming took 1 base from V and 2 from J, leaving 4 bases between them. CDR3 nucleotides: TGTGCCAGCAGCGTAAGGACTGGGGCCAACGTCCTGACTTTC. This codes for CASSVRTGANVLTF.

This clonotype was counted at least ten times. V is TRBV12-3 or TRBV12-4 and J is TRBJ2-2; either TRBD1 or TRBD2 may fit D (5 bases each). Trimming removed 5 bases from V and 4 bases from J, with 14 bases in between. The CDR3 loop spans 15 amino acids. The CDR3 spells CASSRDGTTTGELFF. In DNA form, the CDR3 reads TGTGCCAGCAGTCGGGACGGGACCACCACCGGGGAGCTGTTTTTT.

This clonotype has at least ten counts. This chain links TRBV28 with TRBJ1-1, with TRBD1 matching over 10 bases. Germline values: CDR1 MDHEN, CDR2 SYDVKM. V lost 5 bases, J lost 11 bases, and 8 bases stayed unmatched. CDR3 length: 13 amino acids. The CDR3 bases are TGTGCCAGCAGTATCCGGGACAGGGGTTTTGCTTTCTTT. Protein: CASSIRDRGFAFF.

In the case of this clonotype: The junction departs from the called germline gene at one end, perhaps through a read error. V is TRBV7-9 and J is TRBJ2-1; possibly TRBD2 for D (6 bases). Germline V CDR1 and CDR2: SEHNR, FQNEAQ (reference sequence). This CDR3 comprises 15 residues. CDR3 region: CASSGGLRGVDERFF. CDR3 coding DNA: TGTGCCAGCAGCGGGGGACTCCGAGGGGTCGATGAGCGGTTCTTC.

Remarks on this clonotype: This CDR3 is missing its conserved last phenylalanine or tryptophan, likely due to a read error. V and J are TRBV29-1 and TRBJ1-2; D not certain. The CDR3 length is 17 residues. Germline CDR1 SQVTM, CDR2 ANQGSEA. V dropped 0 bases and J dropped 6 bases, with 23 bases sitting between them. The CDR3 here is CSVEDPLAIGGRHGYTL. The CDR3 region has the DNA TGCAGCGTTGAAGATCCACTGGCCATTGGAGGGAGGCATGGCTACACCCTC.

This clonotype occurred many times. The V call is TRBV2, the J call TRBJ1-5; a weak D match, TRBD1 (5 bases). The CDR3 length is 15 residues. V lost 4 bases, J lost 1 base, and 11 bases lay in between. The germline V gene encodes CDR1 SNHLY and CDR2 FYNNEI. CDR3: CASSGLGGSNQPQHF. CDR3 in DNA: TGTGCCAGCAGTGGTTTGGGGGGAAGCAATCAGCCCCAGCATTTT.

This clonotype has only a few counts. The chain joins TRBV6-1 to TRBJ1-2; unclear D gene. The CDR3 is 15 amino acids. Germline CDR1 is MNHNS and CDR2 is SASEGT. Trimming left V 2 bases short and J 7 bases short, with 17 bases between. This CDR3 reads CASSETRYPGFGYTF. CDR3 DNA: TGTGCCAGCAGTGAAACCCGATATCCGGGCTTTGGCTACACCTTC.

The rearrangement links TRBV5-1 to TRBJ2-5, with 13 positions matching TRBD2. V lost 2 bases to trimming and J lost 1 base; unmatched junction nucleotides: 5. The CDR3 spans 17 residues. Per the germline V gene, CDR1 is SGHRS and CDR2 is YFSETQ. The CDR3 DNA reads TGCGCCAGCAGCTTTGGGGGACTAGCGGGGACCCAAGAGACCCAGTACTTC. Its translation: CASSFGGLAGTQETQYF.

This clonotype has ten or more counts. The chain uses TRBV11-3 and TRBJ2-7, with D maybe TRBD2 (6 bases). The CDR3 runs to 14 residues. Germline V gene lookup returns CDR1 SGHNT and CDR2 YENEEA. V was pared by 6 bases and J by 5 bases, with 17 bases between. CDR3 sequence reads: CASSRAMGGNEQYF. Here the CDR3 DNA reads TGTGCCAGCAGTCGCGCAATGGGGGGAAACGAGCAGTACTTC.

This chain joins TRBV4-1 and TRBJ1-1; D uncertain. This CDR3 has 16 amino acids. Trimming took 4 bases from V and 0 from J, leaving 15 bases between them. The germline CDR1 and CDR2 sequences are MGHRA and YSYEKL. Here the CDR3 reads CASSLLFKGMNTEAFF. The CDR3 bases are TGCGCCAGCAGCCTGTTGTTCAAGGGCATGAACACTGAAGCTTTCTTT.

The chain uses TRBV5-8 and TRBJ1-4; no definite D call. This CDR3 has 15 residues. With 3 bases removed from V and 7 bases from J, the gap between germline ends came to 16 bases. Germline V gene sequence: CDR1 SGHTS, CDR2 YDEGEE. This CDR3 is CASSSEDGRSEKLFF. In nucleotides, the CDR3 is TGTGCCAGCAGCTCGGAGGACGGCCGTTCTGAAAAACTGTTTTTT.

Concerning this clonotype itself: A much larger clone sits a single nucleotide away, making a read error possible. The rearrangement uses TRBV20-1 and TRBJ1-1; no clear D gene. Germline CDR1 and CDR2: DFQATT and SNEGSKA (reference sequence). The CDR3 spans 15 residues. V lost 2 bases, J lost 2 bases, and 15 bases lay in between. This chain's CDR3 is CSARNVLRANTEAFF. CDR3 DNA sequence: TGCAGTGCTAGAAATGTTCTTAGGGCAAACACTGAAGCTTTCTTT.

Many counts were recorded for this clonotype. This rearrangement joins TRBV11-2 to TRBJ2-7; 8 bases line up with TRBD1. The CDR3 is 16 amino acids. Per germline, CDR1 SGHAT and CDR2 FQNNGV. The trim removed 0 bases at V and 5 bases at J, leaving 9 bases unmatched. The CDR3 coding sequence is TGTGCCAGCAGCTTAGACTCCTGGACAGGGATCCACGAGCAGTACTTC. Protein sequence: CASSLDSWTGIHEQYF. Full variable domain (rest looked up from reference TRBV11-2 and TRBJ2-7): EAGVAQSPRYKIIEKRQSVAFWCNPISGHATLYWYQQILGQGPKLLIQFQNNGVVDDSQLPKDRFSAERLKGVDSTLKIQPAKLEDSAVYLCASSLDSWTGIHEQYFGPGTRLTVT.

Concerning this clonotype: A much larger clone lies one base from this, so it may be a read error. This chain uses TRBV24-1 with TRBJ2-1; D unresolved. The CDR3 runs 15 residues. The germline V gene has CDR1 KGHDR and CDR2 SFDVKD. The CDR3 bases are TGTGCCGCCAGTCATGGACCAGGACGGGACAATGAGCAGTTCTTC. Its protein is CAASHGPGRDNEQFF.

The table lists this clonotype with a few counts. A much larger clone lies a single base off, so this may be a read error. J is TRBJ1-1 and V is TRBV3-1, with D maybe TRBD1 (5 bases). Germline values: CDR1 LGHDT, CDR2 YNNKEL (reference sequence). This CDR3 region has 14 residues. The V end was cut by 3 bases, the J end by 2 bases, with 10 bases between. The CDR3 bases are TGTGCCAGCAGCCATGAAGGGGCCAACACTGAAGCTTTCTTT. It specifies CASSHEGANTEAFF.

This clonotype has ten or more counts. CDR3 region: CASSRTGFMNTEAFF. In DNA, the CDR3 is TGTGCCAGCAGCAGGACAGGCTTCATGAACACTGAAGCTTTCTTT. The chain recombines TRBV28 with TRBJ1-1, with TRBD1 matching 7 bases. V lost 6 bases and J lost 0; bases outside the gene matches: 7. CDR3 length equals 15 residues. The germline gives CDR1 MDHEN, CDR2 SYDVKM. Using reference TRBV28 and TRBJ1-1 for the parts outside the CDR3, the full variable domain is DVKVTQSSRYLVKRTGEKVFLECVQDMDHENMFWYRQDPGLGLRLIYFSYDVKMKEKGDIPEGYSVSREKKERFSLILESASTNQTSMYLCASSRTGFMNTEAFFGQGTRLTVV.

The chain links TRBV5-6 to TRBJ1-3; 10 nucleotides agree with TRBD1. Germline V gene lookup returns CDR1 SGHDT and CDR2 YYEEEE. The V and J ends lost 3 bases and 4 bases, in that order; junction bases with no gene match: 10. CDR3 length: 17 amino acids. The CDR3 DNA reads as TGTGCCAGCAGCTCCTACGGGACAGGGGAACGGGGAAACACCATATATTTT. Its protein is CASSSYGTGERGNTIYF.

This clonotype was counted many times. The chain carries TRBV6-1 and TRBJ1-1, with D perhaps matching TRBD1 (5 bases). With 2 bases removed from V and 4 bases from J, the gap between germline ends came to 17 bases. CDR3 length: 16 amino acids. Germline CDR1 and CDR2: MNHNS and SASEGT. This CDR3 reads CASSEYLEGARTEAFF. DNA for the CDR3: TGTGCCAGCAGTGAATACTTAGAAGGGGCGCGCACTGAAGCTTTCTTT.

The gene calls are TRBV7-9 and TRBJ1-2; D not certain. CDR3 size: 13 residues. Germline lookup yields CDR1 SEHNR and CDR2 FQNEAQ (reference sequence). The germline V and J ends were trimmed by 2 bases and 7 bases, with 11 bases remaining between them. CDR3 in DNA: TGTGCCAGCAGCTTACGGCAGGATAGTGGCTACACCTTC. Translating it yields CASSLRQDSGYTF. Based on the CDR3 plus reference TRBV7-9 and TRBJ1-2, the full variable domain is DTGVSQNPRHKITKRGQNVTFRCDPISEHNRLYWYRQTLGQGPEFLTYFQNEAQLEKSRLLSDRFSAERPKGSFSTLEIQRTEQGDSAMYLCASSLRQDSGYTFGSGTRLTVV.

The chain uses TRBV10-2 and TRBJ2-7; D call uncertain. Germline V gene data show CDR1 as WSHSY and CDR2 as SAAADI. V lost 9 bases to trimming and J lost 6 bases, with 18 bases between them. The CDR3 has 13 residues. CDR3 bases: TGCGCCAGTGAAGGACGATCAAGCTGCGAGCAGTACTTC. Amino acid sequence: CASEGRSSCEQYF.